Presented here are 26 T cell receptor beta chains from one specimen sequenced in a study of T-cell memory formation after mild COVID-19. A single record per CDR3 protein comes from TCRdb applying MiXCR to the 5' RACE reads. Of approximately 98,000 distinct CDR3 sequences in the sample, over 15% were seen once. The material sequenced was PBMCs or a T cell subset sorted from them (not recorded which). The receptor source for this set is a man between 18 and 29 years old who had mild COVID-19 (a few samples of this study predate the infection). Cell type and time point are not known.

This clonotype was seen only a few times. V and J are TRBV5-1 and TRBJ2-5, with a possible D match to TRBD1 (6 bases). The germline V and J ends were trimmed by 0 bases and 6 bases, with 21 bases remaining between them. This CDR3 comprises 17 residues. Looked up from germline, CDR1 is SGHRS and CDR2 is YFSETQ. The CDR3 protein is CASSLGSRGSSLKTQYF. CDR3 coding DNA: TGCGCCAGCAGCTTGGGGTCGAGGGGGAGCTCGTTGAAGACCCAGTACTTC.

The CDR3: CASSLDQTVFGAFF. CDR3 bases: TGTGCCAGCAGCTTAGATCAAACTGTGTTCGGGGCTTTCTTT. This chain connects TRBV11-2 to TRBJ1-1; D is unclear. The germline V and J ends were trimmed by 0 bases and 11 bases, with 16 bases remaining between them. Germline CDR1 is SGHAT and CDR2 is FQNNGV. There are 14 residues in the CDR3.

This sequence joins TRBV13 and TRBJ2-7, with D tentatively TRBD2 (6 bases). CDR3 length equals 13 residues. Germline CDR1 PRHDT, CDR2 FYEKMQ (reference sequence). V lost 5 bases and J 2 bases, leaving 10 bases between the germline ends. CDR3 residues: CASSGRDPYEQYF. For the CDR3, the DNA is TGTGCCAGCAGCGGGCGGGACCCCTACGAGCAGTACTTC.

The rearrangement links TRBV7-2 to TRBJ2-6; D uncertain. V was trimmed by 5 bases and J by 10 bases, leaving 12 bases between them. CDR3 length: 13 amino acids. Germline assignment: CDR1 SGHTA and CDR2 FQGNSA. The CDR3: CASSQGGENVLTF. The CDR3 DNA follows: TGTGCCAGCAGCCAAGGTGGAGAGAACGTCCTGACTTTC.

This clonotype has just a few counts. CDR3 nucleotide sequence: TGTGCCAGCAGCGCGGTCCAAGAGACCCAGTACTTC. Protein: CASSAVQETQYF. This chain joins TRBV7-9 and TRBJ2-5; D call uncertain. Germline V gives CDR1 SEHNR, CDR2 FQNEAQ (reference sequence). Trimming cost V 5 bases and J 1 base, with 5 bases left between them. The CDR3 has 12 amino acids.

The table lists this clonotype with many counts. The chain uses TRBV5-1 and TRBJ2-5; no clear D. The CDR3 consists of 14 residues. CDR1 is SGHRS and CDR2 is YFSETQ in the germline V gene. Trimming cost V 0 bases and J 5 bases, with 11 bases left between them. CDR3 nucleotides: TGCGCCAGCAGCTTGGTGGGGATCGGCGAGACCCAGTACTTC. Translation: CASSLVGIGETQYF.

This chain uses TRBV15 with TRBJ2-4, with D uncertain. The V end was cut by 3 bases, the J end by 0 bases, with 6 bases between. The CDR3 has 14 amino acids. Germline loops: CDR1 LNHNV, CDR2 YYDKDF (reference sequence). The CDR3 sequence: CATSRNLAKNIQYF. The CDR3 DNA is TGTGCCACCAGCAGGAACCTAGCCAAAAACATTCAGTACTTC. Complete variable domain (other parts from reference TRBV15 and TRBJ2-4): DAMVIQNPRYQVTQFGKPVTLSCSQTLNHNVMYWYQQKSSQAPKLLFHYYDKDFNNEADTPDNFQSRRPNTSFCFLDIRSPGLGDTAMYLCATSRNLAKNIQYFGAGTRLSVL.

J is TRBJ2-7 and V is TRBV5-1; D call uncertain. The CDR3 is made up of 11 amino acids. V shed 3 bases and J shed 7 bases, with 8 bases lying between them. In germline, CDR1 is SGHRS, CDR2 YFSETQ. The CDR3 sequence is CASSSHREQYF. The CDR3 nucleotides read TGCGCCAGCAGCTCCCATAGGGAGCAGTACTTC.

This clonotype was counted a few times. This chain uses TRBV12-3 or TRBV12-4 with TRBJ1-5; the match to TRBD1 covers 10 bases. CDR3 length equals 13 residues. V trimming: 5 bases; J trimming: 12 bases; junction bases outside the gene matches: 7. CDR3 sequence (DNA): TGTGCCAGCAGTCGGGACAGGGGAAAGTTCCAGCATTTT. Translated: CASSRDRGKFQHF.

This clonotype came up many times. This rearrangement joins TRBV7-8 to TRBJ2-2; D call uncertain. The CDR3 sequence is 15 residues long. Germline CDR1 is SGHVS and CDR2 is FQNEAQ. The V end was cut by 2 bases, the J end by 8 bases, with 15 bases between. CDR3 DNA sequence: TGTGCCAGCAGCTTAACCCCAGCCTCTAATGGGGAGCTGTTTTTT. Protein sequence: CASSLTPASNGELFF.

This clonotype occurred a few times. The chain couples TRBV12-3 or TRBV12-4 to TRBJ2-2, with no clear D. CDR3 length: 12 amino acids. The V and J ends lost 10 bases and 3 bases respectively, with 9 bases between them. The CDR3 protein is CATSRDTGELFF. The DNA of the CDR3 is TGTGCCACCTCACGGGACACCGGGGAGCTGTTTTTT.

This clonotype has a handful of counts. The rearrangement links TRBV5-1 to TRBJ2-2; 8 bases map to TRBD2. This CDR3 is 17 amino acids long. The ends lost 0 bases at V and 5 bases at J; junction bases unmatched: 9. Germline lookup yields CDR1 SGHRS and CDR2 YFSETQ. The CDR3 nucleotides read TGCGCCAGCAGCTTGGTGGCGGGGGGTCTCGGGACCGGGGAGCTGTTTTTT. This codes for CASSLVAGGLGTGELFF.

This clonotype was counted between two and nine times. DNA of the CDR3: TGTGCCACCAAATCTAGCACAGATACGCAGTATTTT. Translated: CATKSSTDTQYF. The genes are TRBV11-2 and TRBJ2-3; D is unresolved. The CDR3 length is 12 residues. The V gene lost 10 bases and the J gene lost 0 bases, with 8 bases spanning the gap. The germline V gene encodes CDR1 SGHAT and CDR2 FQNNGV.

The gene calls are TRBV2 and TRBJ1-2, with TRBD1 matching over 8 bases. The CDR3 has 14 amino acids. V lost 4 bases to trimming and J lost 3 bases; unmatched junction nucleotides: 4. Germline V gives CDR1 SNHLY, CDR2 FYNNEI. CDR3 loop: CASSVGQDYYGYTF. CDR3 nucleotide sequence: TGTGCCAGCAGTGTGGGACAGGACTACTATGGCTACACCTTC.

V usage is TRBV6-1 and J usage is TRBJ2-1; 7 nucleotides line up with TRBD2. From germline, CDR1 is MNHNS and CDR2 SASEGT. This CDR3 is built from 16 residues. V gave up 2 bases and J gave up 2 bases; unmatched junction bases: 6. CDR3 loop: CASSEMSGTTYNEQFF. The DNA for the CDR3 is TGTGCCAGCAGTGAAATGTCAGGGACTACCTACAATGAGCAGTTCTTC.

V usage is TRBV5-1 and J usage is TRBJ1-6; D unresolved. Germline V gives CDR1 SGHRS, CDR2 YFSETQ. Trimming cost V 1 base and J 4 bases, with 15 bases left between them. The CDR3 covers 17 residues. DNA for the CDR3: TGCGCCAGCAGCTTGCGGTCTGGCGCAGTGTATAATTCACCCCTCCACTTT. Its protein product is CASSLRSGAVYNSPLHF.

This clonotype was detected only a few times. The genes are TRBV9 and TRBJ2-5; D is uncertain. The germline V and J ends were trimmed by 0 bases and 4 bases, with 16 bases remaining between them. CDR1 and CDR2 from the germline V gene are SGDLS and YYNGEE. The CDR3 is 16 residues long. The CDR3, as DNA: TGTGCCAGCAGCGTAGATTACGTGTTTTTCCCAGAGACCCAGTACTTC. Its protein is CASSVDYVFFPETQYF. The whole variable domain, filled in from reference TRBV9 and TRBJ2-5, reads DSGVTQTPKHLITATGQRVTLRCSPRSGDLSVYWYQQSLDQGLQFLIQYYNGEERAKGNILERFSAQQFPDLHSELNLSSLELGDSALYFCASSVDYVFFPETQYFGPGTRLLVL.

This clonotype appeared a few times. This chain connects TRBV6-2 or TRBV6-3 to TRBJ2-7; unclear D gene. The V and J ends lost 5 bases and 0 bases respectively, with 17 bases between them. The CDR3 loop spans 16 amino acids. Germline V CDR1 and CDR2: MNHEY, SVGEGT. As DNA, the CDR3 is TGTGCCAGCAGTGACCCCGGTACATCGACCTCCTACGAGCAGTACTTC. Protein product: CASSDPGTSTSYEQYF.

The table lists this clonotype with a few counts. This chain links TRBV9 with TRBJ1-3, with D unclear. Germline CDR1 SGDLS, CDR2 YYNGEE. The V end lost 0 bases, the J end lost 0 bases, and 7 bases lay between the germline ends. This CDR3 contains 15 residues. CDR3 loop: CASSVVGTSGNTIYF. In DNA form, the CDR3 reads TGTGCCAGCAGCGTAGTAGGCACCTCTGGAAACACCATATATTTT.

The V gene is TRBV7-9, the J gene TRBJ2-5; D tentatively fits TRBD1 or TRBD2 (6 bases each). Trimming shortened V by 11 bases and J by 2 bases, and 21 bases separated the two germline ends. Germline-derived CDR1 and CDR2 are SEHNR and FQNEAQ (reference sequence). The CDR3 covers 15 residues. CDR3 region: CASESGAIQQETQYF. DNA for the CDR3: TGTGCCTCCGAGTCGGGGGCCATACAACAAGAGACCCAGTACTTC. The whole variable domain, filled in from reference TRBV7-9 and TRBJ2-5, reads DTGVSQNPRHKITKRGQNVTFRCDPISEHNRLYWYRQTLGQGPEFLTYFQNEAQLEKSRLLSDRFSAERPKGSFSTLEIQRTEQGDSAMYLCASESGAIQQETQYFGPGTRLLVL.

The V gene is TRBV12-3 or TRBV12-4, the J gene TRBJ1-1, with 8 bases lining up with TRBD1. Trimming cost V 5 bases and J 11 bases; bases outside gene matches: 10. The CDR3 runs 13 residues. CDR3 region: CASSPGTGRGAFF. CDR3 DNA sequence: TGTGCCAGCAGTCCCGGGACAGGCCGGGGGGCTTTCTTT.

CDR3 loop: CASSFPSGGPAEQFF. The CDR3 nucleotides read TGTGCCAGCAGTTTCCCCAGCGGGGGGCCCGCCGAGCAGTTCTTC. This chain uses TRBV12-3 or TRBV12-4 with TRBJ2-1; the match to TRBD2 covers 9 bases. CDR3 length equals 15 residues. The trim removed 3 bases at V and 10 bases at J, leaving 10 bases unmatched.

The gene calls are TRBV28 and TRBJ2-7, with 7 bases lining up with TRBD1. Trimming at V came to 5 bases and at J to 3 bases, leaving 7 bases not matched to a gene. Germline lookup yields CDR1 MDHEN and CDR2 SYDVKM. The CDR3 contains 14 residues. The CDR3 bases are TGTGCCAGCAGTCCCGACAGGGTTAACTACGAGCAGTACGTC. It specifies CASSPDRVNYEQYV.

The chain links TRBV6-5 to TRBJ1-1, with TRBD1 identical over 9 bases. The ends lost 2 bases at V and 5 bases at J; junction bases unmatched: 0. The CDR3 totals 13 residues. Germline V CDR1 and CDR2: MNHEY, SVGAGI. CDR3 in DNA: TGTGCCAGCAGTTACGACAGGGGGACTGAAGCTTTCTTT. It codes for CASSYDRGTEAFF.

The chain has TRBV10-3 and TRBJ1-1; weak D call: TRBD1 (6 bases). Trimming took 6 bases from V and 0 from J, leaving 14 bases between them. The germline V gene encodes CDR1 ENHRY and CDR2 SYGVKD. The CDR3 covers 15 residues. Written as DNA, the CDR3 is TGTGCCATCAGCCAAACGGACAGTTTGAACACTGAAGCTTTCTTT. Its protein is CAISQTDSLNTEAFF.

The chain joins TRBV10-3 to TRBJ1-6; 8 bases agree with TRBD1. The CDR3 contains 13 residues. Losses at the gene ends were 10 bases for V and 6 bases for J; bases not matched to a gene: 5. Germline CDR1 is ENHRY and CDR2 is SYGVKD. The CDR3 reads CATRTGSNSPLHF. The CDR3 nucleotides are TGTGCCACCCGGACAGGGAGTAATTCACCCCTCCACTTT.